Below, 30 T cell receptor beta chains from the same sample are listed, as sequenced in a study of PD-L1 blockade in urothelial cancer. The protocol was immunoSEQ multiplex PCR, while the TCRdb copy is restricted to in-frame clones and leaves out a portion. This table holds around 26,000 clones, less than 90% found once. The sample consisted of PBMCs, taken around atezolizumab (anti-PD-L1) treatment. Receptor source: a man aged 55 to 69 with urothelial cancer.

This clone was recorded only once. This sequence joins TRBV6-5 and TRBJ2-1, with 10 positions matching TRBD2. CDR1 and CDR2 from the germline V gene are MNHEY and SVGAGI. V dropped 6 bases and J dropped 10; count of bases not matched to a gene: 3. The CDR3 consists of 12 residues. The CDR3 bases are TGTGCCAGCAGATCGGGACTAGCGGAGCAGTTCTTC. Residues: CASRSGLAEQFF.

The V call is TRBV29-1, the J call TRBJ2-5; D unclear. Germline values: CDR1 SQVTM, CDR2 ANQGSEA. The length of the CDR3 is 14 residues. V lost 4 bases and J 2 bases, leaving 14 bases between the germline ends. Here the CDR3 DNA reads TGCAGCGTTGGCGGCCAGCCGCAGCAAGAGACCCAGTACTTC. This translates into CSVGGQPQQETQYF.

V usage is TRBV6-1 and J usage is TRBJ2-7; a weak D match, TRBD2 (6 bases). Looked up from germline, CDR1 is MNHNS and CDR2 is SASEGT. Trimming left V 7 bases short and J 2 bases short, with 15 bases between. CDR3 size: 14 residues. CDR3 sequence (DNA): TGTGCCAGCACTCGGGACTTGACCACCTACGAGCAGTACTTC. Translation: CASTRDLTTYEQYF.

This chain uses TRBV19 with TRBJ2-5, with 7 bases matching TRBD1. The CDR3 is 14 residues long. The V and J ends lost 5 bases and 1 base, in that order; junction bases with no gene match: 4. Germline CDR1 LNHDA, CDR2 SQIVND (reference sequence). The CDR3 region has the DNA TGTGCCAGTAGTTTGACAGGGCCCCAAGAGACCCAGTACTTC. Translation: CASSLTGPQETQYF. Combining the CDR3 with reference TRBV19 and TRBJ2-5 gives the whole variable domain DGGITQSPKYLFRKEGQNVTLSCEQNLNHDAMYWYRQDPGQGLRLIYYSQIVNDFQKGDIAEGYSVSREKKESFPLTVTSAQKNPTAFYLCASSLTGPQETQYFGPGTRLLVL.

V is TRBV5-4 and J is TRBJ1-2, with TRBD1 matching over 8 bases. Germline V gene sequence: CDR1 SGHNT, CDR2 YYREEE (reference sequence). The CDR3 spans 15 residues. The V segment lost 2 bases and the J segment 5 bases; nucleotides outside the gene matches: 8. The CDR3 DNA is TGTGCCAGCAGCTTAGGGGGCAGGGGGCCTTATGGCTACACCTTC. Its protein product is CASSLGGRGPYGYTF.

In nucleotides, the CDR3 is TGCGCCAGCATGGGTGGTGCAGGGCCCCAGCATTTT. It yields the protein CASMGGAGPQHF. The chain carries TRBV10-2 and TRBJ1-5; D is unresolved. This CDR3 comprises 12 residues. Deletions cut 7 bases from V and 9 bases from J, with 13 bases between. Germline CDR1 and CDR2: WSHSY and SAAADI.

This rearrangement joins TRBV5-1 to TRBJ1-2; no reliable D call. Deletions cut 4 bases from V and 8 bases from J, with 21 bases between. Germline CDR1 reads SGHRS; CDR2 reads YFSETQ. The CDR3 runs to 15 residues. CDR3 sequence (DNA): TGCGCCAGCAGCCTGGGAGCGGGGTTCGGTGAGGGCTACACCTTC. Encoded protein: CASSLGAGFGEGYTF. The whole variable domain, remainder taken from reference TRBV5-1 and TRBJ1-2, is KAGVTQTPRYLIKTRGQQVTLSCSPISGHRSVSWYQQTPGQGLQFLFEYFSETQRNKGNFPGRFSGRQFSNSRSEMNVSTLELGDSALYLCASSLGAGFGEGYTFGSGTRLTVV.

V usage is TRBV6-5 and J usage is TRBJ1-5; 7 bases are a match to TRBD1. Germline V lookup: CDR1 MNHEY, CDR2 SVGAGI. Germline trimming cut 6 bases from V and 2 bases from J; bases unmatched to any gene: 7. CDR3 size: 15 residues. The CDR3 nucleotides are TGTGCCAGCAGAAACTCCGGGACAGGCAATCAGCCCCAGCATTTT. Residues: CASRNSGTGNQPQHF.

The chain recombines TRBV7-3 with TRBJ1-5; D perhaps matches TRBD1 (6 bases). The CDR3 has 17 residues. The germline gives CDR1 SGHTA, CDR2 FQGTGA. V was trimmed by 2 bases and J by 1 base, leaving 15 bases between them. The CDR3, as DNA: TGTGCCAGCAGCTTAGGGAGTAGACAGGCAAGCAATCAGCCCCAGCATTTT. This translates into CASSLGSRQASNQPQHF. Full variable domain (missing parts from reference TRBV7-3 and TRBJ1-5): GAGVSQTPSNKVTEKGKYVELRCDPISGHTALYWYRQSLGQGPEFLIYFQGTGAADDSGLPNDRFFAVRPEGSVSTLKIQRTERGDSAVYLCASSLGSRQASNQPQHFGDGTRLSIL.

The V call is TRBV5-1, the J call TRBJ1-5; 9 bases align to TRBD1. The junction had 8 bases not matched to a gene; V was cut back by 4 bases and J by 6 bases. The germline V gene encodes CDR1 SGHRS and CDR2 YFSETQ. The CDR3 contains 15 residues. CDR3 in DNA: TGCGCCAGCAGCATACAGGGGGCGGACGGTCAGCCCCAGCATTTT. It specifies CASSIQGADGQPQHF.

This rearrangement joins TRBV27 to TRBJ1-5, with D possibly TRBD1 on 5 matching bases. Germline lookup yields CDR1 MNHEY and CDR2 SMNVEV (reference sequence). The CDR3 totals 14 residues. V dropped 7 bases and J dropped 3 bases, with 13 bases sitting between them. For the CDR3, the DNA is TGTGCCAGCATGGCCACAGGTTTCAATCAGCCCCAGCATTTT. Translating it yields CASMATGFNQPQHF.

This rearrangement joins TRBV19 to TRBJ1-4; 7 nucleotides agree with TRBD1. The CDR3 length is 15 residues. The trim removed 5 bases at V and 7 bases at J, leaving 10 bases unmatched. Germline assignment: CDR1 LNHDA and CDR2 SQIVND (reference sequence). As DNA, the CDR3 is TGTGCCAGTAGTCTGACACAGGGGCCCAGTGAAAAACTGTTTTTT. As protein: CASSLTQGPSEKLFF.

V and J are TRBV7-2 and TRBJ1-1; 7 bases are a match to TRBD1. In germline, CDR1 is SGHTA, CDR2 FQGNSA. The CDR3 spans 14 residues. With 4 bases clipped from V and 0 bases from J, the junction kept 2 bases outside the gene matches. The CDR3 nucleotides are TGTGCCAGCAGCTACAGGGGAATGAACACTGAAGCTTTCTTT. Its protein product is CASSYRGMNTEAFF.

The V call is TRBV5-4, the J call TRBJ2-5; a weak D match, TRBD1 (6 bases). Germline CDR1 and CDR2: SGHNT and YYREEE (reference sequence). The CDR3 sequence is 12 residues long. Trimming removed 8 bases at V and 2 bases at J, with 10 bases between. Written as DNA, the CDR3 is TGTGCCAGTGGCAGGGGTCAAGAGACCCAGTACTTC. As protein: CASGRGQETQYF. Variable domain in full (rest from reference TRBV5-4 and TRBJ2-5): ETGVTQSPTHLIKTRGQQVTLRCSSQSGHNTVSWYQQALGQGPQFIFQYYREEENGRGNFPPRFSGLQFPNYSSELNVNALELDDSALYLCASGRGQETQYFGPGTRLLVL.

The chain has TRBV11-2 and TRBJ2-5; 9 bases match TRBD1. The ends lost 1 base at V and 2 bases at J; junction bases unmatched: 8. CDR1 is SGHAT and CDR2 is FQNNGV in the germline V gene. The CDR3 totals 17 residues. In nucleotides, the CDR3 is TGTGCCAGCAGCTTAGGTGGAGGGACAGGGTGGCAAGAGACCCAGTACTTC. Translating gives CASSLGGGTGWQETQYF.

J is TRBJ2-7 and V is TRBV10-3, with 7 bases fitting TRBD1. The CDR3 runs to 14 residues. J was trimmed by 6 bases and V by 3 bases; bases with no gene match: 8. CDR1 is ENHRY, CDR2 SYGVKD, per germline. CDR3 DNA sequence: TGTGCCATCAGTGATGAAAGGGGGCTATCCGAGCAGTACTTC. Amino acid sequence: CAISDERGLSEQYF.

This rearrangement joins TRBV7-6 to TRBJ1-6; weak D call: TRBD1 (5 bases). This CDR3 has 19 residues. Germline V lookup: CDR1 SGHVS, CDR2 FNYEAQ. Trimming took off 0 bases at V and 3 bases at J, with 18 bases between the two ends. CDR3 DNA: TGTGCCAGCAGCTTAGCAGGGGCCGCGGGAGATGGCTATAATTCACCCCTCCACTTT. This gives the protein CASSLAGAAGDGYNSPLHF.

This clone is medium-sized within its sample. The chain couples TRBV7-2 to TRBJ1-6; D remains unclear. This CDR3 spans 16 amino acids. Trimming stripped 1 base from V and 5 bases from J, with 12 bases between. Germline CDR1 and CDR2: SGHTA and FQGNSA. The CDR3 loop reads CASSLGSPGDNSPLHF. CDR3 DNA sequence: TGTGCCAGCAGCTTAGGTAGCCCCGGAGATAATTCACCCCTCCACTTT.

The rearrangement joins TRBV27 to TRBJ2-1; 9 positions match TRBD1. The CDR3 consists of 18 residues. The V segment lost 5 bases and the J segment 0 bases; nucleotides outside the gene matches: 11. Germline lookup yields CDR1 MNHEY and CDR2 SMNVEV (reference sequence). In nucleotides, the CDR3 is TGTGCCAGCAGTCCCGGGACAGGGAAAGGGGGCTCCTACAATGAGCAGTTCTTC. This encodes CASSPGTGKGGSYNEQFF.

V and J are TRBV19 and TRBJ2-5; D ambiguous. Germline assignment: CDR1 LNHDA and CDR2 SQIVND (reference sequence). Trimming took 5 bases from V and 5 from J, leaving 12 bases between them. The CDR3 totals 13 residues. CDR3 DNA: TGTGCCAGTAGTCGCGCCGTATGGGAGACCCAGTACTTC. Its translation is CASSRAVWETQYF.

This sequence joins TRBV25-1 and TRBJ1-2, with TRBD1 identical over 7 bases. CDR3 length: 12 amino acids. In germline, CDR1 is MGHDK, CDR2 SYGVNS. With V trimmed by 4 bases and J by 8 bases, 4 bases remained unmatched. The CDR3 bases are TGTGCCAGCAGTGGGGACAGAGGCGGCTACACCTTC. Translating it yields CASSGDRGGYTF.

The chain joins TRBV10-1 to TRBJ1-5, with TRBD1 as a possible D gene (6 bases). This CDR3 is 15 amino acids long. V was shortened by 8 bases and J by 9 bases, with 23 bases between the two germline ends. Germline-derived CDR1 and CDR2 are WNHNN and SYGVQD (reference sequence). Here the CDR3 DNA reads TGCGCCAGCCCCGGCAGGCAGGGGAGCCGATGGCCCCAGCATTTT. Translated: CASPGRQGSRWPQHF.

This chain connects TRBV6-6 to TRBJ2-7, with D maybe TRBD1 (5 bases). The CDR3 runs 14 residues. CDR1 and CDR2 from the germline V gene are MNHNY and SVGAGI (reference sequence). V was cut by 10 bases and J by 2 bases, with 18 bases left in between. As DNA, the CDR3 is TGTGCCACCCGAGCGCAGGGTGCAACCTACGAGCAGTACTTC. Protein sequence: CATRAQGATYEQYF.

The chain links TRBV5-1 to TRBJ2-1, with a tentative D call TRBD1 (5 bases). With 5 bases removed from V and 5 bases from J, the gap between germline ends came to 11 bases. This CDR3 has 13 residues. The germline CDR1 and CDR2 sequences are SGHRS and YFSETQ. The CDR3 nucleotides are TGCGCCAGCAGACCTGACAGCAACAATGAGCAGTTCTTC. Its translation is CASRPDSNNEQFF.

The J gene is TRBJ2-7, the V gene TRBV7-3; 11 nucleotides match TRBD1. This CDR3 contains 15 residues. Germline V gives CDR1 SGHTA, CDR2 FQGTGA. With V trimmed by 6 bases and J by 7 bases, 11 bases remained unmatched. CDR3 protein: CASSSSGQGAWEQYF. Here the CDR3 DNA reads TGTGCCAGCAGTTCCAGCGGACAGGGGGCATGGGAGCAGTACTTC.

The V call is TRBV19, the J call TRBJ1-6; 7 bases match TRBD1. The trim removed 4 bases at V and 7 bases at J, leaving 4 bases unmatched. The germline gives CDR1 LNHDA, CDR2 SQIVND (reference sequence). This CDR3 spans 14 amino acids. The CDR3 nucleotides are TGTGCCAGTAGTAATGACAGGGACAATTCACCCCTCCACTTT. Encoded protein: CASSNDRDNSPLHF. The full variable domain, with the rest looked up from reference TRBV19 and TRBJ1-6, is DGGITQSPKYLFRKEGQNVTLSCEQNLNHDAMYWYRQDPGQGLRLIYYSQIVNDFQKGDIAEGYSVSREKKESFPLTVTSAQKNPTAFYLCASSNDRDNSPLHFGNGTRLTVT.

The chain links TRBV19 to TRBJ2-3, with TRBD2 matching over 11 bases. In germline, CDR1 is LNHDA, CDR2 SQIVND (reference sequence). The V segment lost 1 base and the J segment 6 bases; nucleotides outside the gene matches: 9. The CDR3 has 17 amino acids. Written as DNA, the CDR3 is TGTGCCAGTAGTATAGTGGGACTAGCGGCCTCCAGTGATACGCAGTATTTT. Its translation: CASSIVGLAASSDTQYF.

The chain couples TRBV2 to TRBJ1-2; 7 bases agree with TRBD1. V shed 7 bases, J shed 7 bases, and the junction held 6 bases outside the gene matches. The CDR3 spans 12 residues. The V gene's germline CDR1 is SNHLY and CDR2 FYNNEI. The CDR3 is CASNTGVRGYTF. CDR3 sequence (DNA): TGTGCCAGCAATACAGGGGTCCGTGGCTACACCTTC.

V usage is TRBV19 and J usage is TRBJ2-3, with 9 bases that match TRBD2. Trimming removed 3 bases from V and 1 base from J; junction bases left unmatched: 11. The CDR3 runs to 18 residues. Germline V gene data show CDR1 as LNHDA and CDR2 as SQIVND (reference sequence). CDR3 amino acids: CASSIIQGGRGGTDTQYF. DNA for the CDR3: TGTGCCAGTAGTATCATCCAGGGCGGGAGGGGGGGCACAGATACGCAGTATTTT.

CDR3 nucleotide sequence: TGCGCCAGCAGCTTGGGGGTCGGGGTCCACGAGCAGTACTTC. It translates to CASSLGVGVHEQYF. The chain links TRBV5-1 to TRBJ2-7, with D perhaps matching TRBD2 (5 bases). Germline V gives CDR1 SGHRS, CDR2 YFSETQ. The CDR3 is made up of 14 amino acids. The germline V and J ends were trimmed by 0 bases and 5 bases, with 12 bases remaining between them.